One sample yielded the 11 T cell receptor beta chains listed below, sequenced in a study of Ad26.COV2.S vaccination and SARS-CoV-2 variants. As to treatment: 15 to 20 received Ad26.COV2.S at low or high dose, single or two shots; roughly 5 received placebo; per-sample allocation not given. Sample collection was performed on day 63 after the first vaccine or placebo injection. Repertoires were generated with immunoSEQ multiplex PCR, while TCRdb's copy carries only in-frame clones and drops some. The data hold about 400,000 clones, with about nine tenths observed a single time. The specimen was peripheral blood, collected in a trial of Ad26.COV2.S vaccine versus placebo. These receptors all stem from a person between 18 and 59 years old who received the Ad26.COV2.S COVID-19 vaccine or a placebo.

The gene calls are TRBV5-6 and TRBJ2-7; D may be TRBD1 (5 bases). Trimming removed 4 bases from V and 0 bases from J, with 8 bases in between. The CDR3 has 13 amino acids. CDR1 is SGHDT, CDR2 YYEEEE, per germline. In DNA form, the CDR3 reads TGTGCCAGCAGCCGGACAAGCTCCTACGAGCAGTACTTC. Its protein product is CASSRTSSYEQYF.

The V and J genes are TRBV28 and TRBJ1-2; the D gene is possibly TRBD1 (5 bases). The CDR3 has 15 amino acids. Germline assignment: CDR1 MDHEN and CDR2 SYDVKM. Trimming stripped 5 bases from V and 2 bases from J, with 15 bases between. The CDR3 DNA sequence: TGTGCCAGCAGTCCCCAGACAGCGGGGAACTATGGCTACACCTTC. It specifies CASSPQTAGNYGYTF.

The V and J genes are TRBV7-6 and TRBJ2-3, with D uncertain. The V end was cut by 0 bases, the J end by 4 bases, with 11 bases between. CDR1 is SGHVS, CDR2 FNYEAQ, per germline. This CDR3 has 15 residues. CDR3 protein: CASSLARAEADTQYF. The DNA for the CDR3 is TGTGCCAGCAGCTTAGCGAGAGCAGAGGCAGATACGCAGTATTTT.

J is TRBJ1-5 and V is TRBV6-2 or TRBV6-3; D gene ambiguous. Germline lookup yields CDR1 MNHEY and CDR2 SVGEGT. This CDR3 contains 12 residues. V gave up 6 bases and J gave up 5 bases, with 8 bases separating them. The CDR3 protein is CASSPPYQPQHF. The CDR3 region has the DNA TGTGCCAGCAGCCCCCCCTATCAGCCCCAGCATTTT.

The chain joins TRBV5-6 to TRBJ1-1; maybe TRBD1 (5 bases). Germline CDR1 reads SGHDT; CDR2 reads YYEEEE. This CDR3 comprises 14 residues. Trimming left V 3 bases short and J 2 bases short, with 11 bases between. CDR3 protein: CASSWGTANTEAFF. CDR3 coding DNA: TGTGCCAGCAGCTGGGGGACGGCTAACACTGAAGCTTTCTTT.

The chain carries TRBV4-3 and TRBJ2-7, with D unclear. The germline CDR1 and CDR2 sequences are LGHNA and YSLEER. Between the trimmed V and J ends, which lost 1 base and 6 bases, there was a span of 13 bases. The CDR3 is made up of 14 amino acids. CDR3 nucleotides: TGCGCCAGCAGCCAAGTTAAAGGGATGCTCGAGCAGTACTTC. This sequence encodes CASSQVKGMLEQYF.

V and J are TRBV29-1 and TRBJ2-1; TRBD2 aligns across 10 bases. Losses at the gene ends were 0 bases for V and 8 bases for J; bases not matched to a gene: 10. Germline CDR1 reads SQVTM; CDR2 reads ANQGSEA. The CDR3 consists of 16 residues. CDR3 DNA sequence: TGCAGCGTTGAAGATCCAGAAGCGGGGGGGCGTTATGAGCAGTTCTTC. Translated, it gives CSVEDPEAGGRYEQFF.

A word on this clone: This specimen includes other DNA sequences encoding the same CDR3. The chain employs TRBV2 and TRBJ2-5; D is unclear. The germline V and J ends were trimmed by 2 bases and 5 bases, with 3 bases remaining between them. The CDR3 loop spans 11 amino acids. Germline V gene sequence: CDR1 SNHLY, CDR2 FYNNEI. The CDR3 DNA is TGTGCCAGCAGTGAACGCGAGACCCAGTACTTC. Its protein is CASSERETQYF.

This clone was counted between two and nine times. An end of the junction does not agree with germline; a read error may underlie this. Other nucleotide sequences in the sample specify the same CDR3. This chain links TRBV7-9 with TRBJ1-3; D remains unclear. The germline CDR1 and CDR2 sequences are SEHNR and FQNEAQ (reference sequence). This CDR3 contains 13 residues. The CDR3 DNA sequence: TGTGCCAGCAGCCTAGCAGGTGGAAACACCATATATTTT. This encodes CASSLAGGNTIYF.

This CDR3 is CASSRSMGQGIEAFF. Here the CDR3 DNA reads TGTGCCAGCTCTCGCAGTATGGGACAGGGGATTGAAGCTTTCTTT. The chain combines TRBV18 with TRBJ1-1; TRBD1 aligns across 10 bases. V lost 6 bases to trimming and J lost 7 bases; unmatched junction nucleotides: 11. CDR3 size: 15 residues. Germline lookup yields CDR1 KGHSH and CDR2 LQKENI.

The chain uses TRBV3-1 (or the pseudogene TRBV3-2) and TRBJ2-7; D uncertain. The V end lost 2 bases, the J end lost 1 base, and 6 bases lay between the germline ends. This CDR3 is 13 amino acids long. Germline-derived CDR1 and CDR2 are LGHDT and YNNKEL (reference sequence). CDR3 protein: CASSQLGSYEQYF. The CDR3 DNA reads as TGTGCCAGCAGCCAATTAGGGTCCTACGAGCAGTACTTC.